This TCR beta chain was sequenced during a study of blood T cells in healthy people across ages. Study conclusions and caveats: Strong correlation linked observed beta diversity and percent naive T cells.

The CDR3 covers 15 residues. Germline values: CDR1 MDHEN, CDR2 SYDVKM. V shed 5 bases and J 6 bases; nucleotides not matched to a gene: 10. A second roughly 6 to 11 cycle PCR used barcoded and J-beta primers. Each cDNA molecule carried a tag from a template-switch adaptor that contained 12 random nucleotides. Each CDR3 protein gets one entry after TCRdb re-called the 5' RACE reads with MiXCR. Here the sample spans over a million distinct CDR3 sequences, 35% to 45% being singletons. In regard to this clonotype: What it recognizes is unknown.

The receptor was isolated from a woman under 30 in good health. V and J are TRBV28 and TRBJ1-1; 9 bases are a match to TRBD1. Sequenced material: blood. The chain's CDR3 is CASSIQGAAFAEAFF. DNA of the CDR3: TGTGCCAGCAGTATACAGGGGGCGGCGTTCGCTGAAGCTTTCTTT.